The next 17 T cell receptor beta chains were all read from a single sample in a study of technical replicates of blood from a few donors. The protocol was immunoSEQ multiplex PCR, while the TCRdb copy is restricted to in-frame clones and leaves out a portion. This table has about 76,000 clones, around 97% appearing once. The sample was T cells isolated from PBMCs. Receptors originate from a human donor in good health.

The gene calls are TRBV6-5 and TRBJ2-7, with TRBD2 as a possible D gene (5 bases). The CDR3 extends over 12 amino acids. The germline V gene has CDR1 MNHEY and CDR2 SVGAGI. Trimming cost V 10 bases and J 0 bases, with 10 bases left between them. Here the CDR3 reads CATSGSSYEQYF. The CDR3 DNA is TGTGCCACCTCGGGGAGCTCCTACGAGCAGTACTTC.

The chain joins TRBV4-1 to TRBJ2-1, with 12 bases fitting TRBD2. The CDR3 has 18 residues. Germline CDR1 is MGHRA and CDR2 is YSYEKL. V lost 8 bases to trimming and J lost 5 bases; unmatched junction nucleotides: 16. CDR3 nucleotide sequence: TGCGCCAGCCAATCCCGCCTAGCGGGGGGGAACCTAAACAATGAGCAGTTCTTC. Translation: CASQSRLAGGNLNNEQFF.

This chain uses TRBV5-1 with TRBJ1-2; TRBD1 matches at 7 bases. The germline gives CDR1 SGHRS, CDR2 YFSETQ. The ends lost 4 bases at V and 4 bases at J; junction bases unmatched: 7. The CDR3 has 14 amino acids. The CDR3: CASSPGTDRYGYTF. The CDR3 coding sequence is TGCGCCAGCAGCCCAGGGACAGACCGCTATGGCTACACCTTC.

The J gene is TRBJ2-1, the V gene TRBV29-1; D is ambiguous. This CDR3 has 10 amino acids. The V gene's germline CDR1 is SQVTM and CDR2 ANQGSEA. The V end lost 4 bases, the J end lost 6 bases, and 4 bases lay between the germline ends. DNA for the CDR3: TGCAGCGTTGGTAGCAATGAGCAGTTCTTC. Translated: CSVGSNEQFF.

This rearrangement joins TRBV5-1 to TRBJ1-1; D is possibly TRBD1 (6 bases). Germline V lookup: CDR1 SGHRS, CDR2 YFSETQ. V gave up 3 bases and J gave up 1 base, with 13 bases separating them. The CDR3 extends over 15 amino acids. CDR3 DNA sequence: TGCGCCAGCAGCTCAACCACACAGGGGAACACTGAAGCTTTCTTT. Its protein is CASSSTTQGNTEAFF. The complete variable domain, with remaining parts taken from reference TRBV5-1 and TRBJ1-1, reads KAGVTQTPRYLIKTRGQQVTLSCSPISGHRSVSWYQQTPGQGLQFLFEYFSETQRNKGNFPGRFSGRQFSNSRSEMNVSTLELGDSALYLCASSSTTQGNTEAFFGQGTRLTVV.

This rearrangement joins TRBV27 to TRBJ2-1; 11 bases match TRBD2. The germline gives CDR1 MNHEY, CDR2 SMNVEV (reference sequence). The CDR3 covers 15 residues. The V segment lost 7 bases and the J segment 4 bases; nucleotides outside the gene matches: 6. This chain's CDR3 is CASTLSSGGYNEQFF. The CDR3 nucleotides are TGTGCCAGCACCCTTTCTAGCGGGGGGTACAATGAGCAGTTCTTC.

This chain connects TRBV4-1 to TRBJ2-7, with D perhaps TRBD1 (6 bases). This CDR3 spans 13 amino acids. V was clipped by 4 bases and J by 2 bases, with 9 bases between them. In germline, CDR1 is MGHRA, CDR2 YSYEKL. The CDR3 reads CASSRDRTYEQYF. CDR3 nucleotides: TGCGCCAGCAGCCGAGACAGGACCTACGAGCAGTACTTC.

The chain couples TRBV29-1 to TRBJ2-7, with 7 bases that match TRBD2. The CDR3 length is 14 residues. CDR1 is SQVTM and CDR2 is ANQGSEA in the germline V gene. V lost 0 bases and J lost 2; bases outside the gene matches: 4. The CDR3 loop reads CSVEDGEGTYEQYF. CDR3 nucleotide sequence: TGCAGCGTTGAAGACGGGGAGGGGACCTACGAGCAGTACTTC.

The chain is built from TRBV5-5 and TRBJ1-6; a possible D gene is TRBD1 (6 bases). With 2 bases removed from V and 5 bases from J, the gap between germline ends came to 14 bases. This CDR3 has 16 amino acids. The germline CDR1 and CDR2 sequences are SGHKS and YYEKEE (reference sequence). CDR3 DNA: TGTGCCAGCAGCTTATTCCAGGGGAATGATAATTCACCCCTCCACTTT. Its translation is CASSLFQGNDNSPLHF.

CDR3 protein: CASSETGMGDGYTF. DNA of the CDR3: TGTGCCAGCAGTGAGACAGGGATGGGTGATGGCTACACCTTC. J is TRBJ1-2 and V is TRBV2; 7 positions agree with TRBD1. Germline loops: CDR1 SNHLY, CDR2 FYNNEI. CDR3 length: 14 residues. V was clipped by 3 bases and J by 6 bases; unmatched bases: 7. Full variable domain (rest looked up from reference TRBV2 and TRBJ1-2): EPEVTQTPSHQVTQMGQEVILRCVPISNHLYFYWYRQILGQKVEFLVSFYNNEISEKSEIFDDQFSVERPDGSNFTLKIRSTKLEDSAMYFCASSETGMGDGYTFGSGTRLTVV.

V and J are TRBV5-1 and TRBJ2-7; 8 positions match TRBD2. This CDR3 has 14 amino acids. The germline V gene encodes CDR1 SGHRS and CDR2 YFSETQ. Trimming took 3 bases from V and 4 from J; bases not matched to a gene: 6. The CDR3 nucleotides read TGCGCCAGCAGCTGGACGGGACTAGTATACGAGCAGTACTTC. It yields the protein CASSWTGLVYEQYF.

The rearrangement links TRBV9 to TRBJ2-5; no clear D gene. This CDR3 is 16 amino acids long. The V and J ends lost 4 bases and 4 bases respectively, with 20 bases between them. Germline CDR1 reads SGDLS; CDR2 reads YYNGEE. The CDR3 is CASSPLGEARIETQYF. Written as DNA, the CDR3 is TGTGCCAGCAGCCCCCTAGGAGAGGCTAGAATAGAGACCCAGTACTTC.

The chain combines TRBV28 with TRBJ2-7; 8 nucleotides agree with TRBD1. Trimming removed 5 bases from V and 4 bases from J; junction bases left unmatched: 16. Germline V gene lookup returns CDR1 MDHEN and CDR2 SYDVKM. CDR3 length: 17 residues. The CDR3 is CASSQTPIRTGKYEQYF. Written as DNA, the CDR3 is TGTGCCAGCAGTCAAACCCCGATCCGGACAGGGAAATACGAGCAGTACTTC.

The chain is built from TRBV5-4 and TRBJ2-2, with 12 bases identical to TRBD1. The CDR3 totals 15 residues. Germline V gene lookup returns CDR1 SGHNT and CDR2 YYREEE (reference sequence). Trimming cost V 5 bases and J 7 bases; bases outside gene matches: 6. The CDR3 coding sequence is TGTGCCAGCAGATCCGGGACAGGGGGCAGCGGGGAGCTGTTTTTT. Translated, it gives CASRSGTGGSGELFF.

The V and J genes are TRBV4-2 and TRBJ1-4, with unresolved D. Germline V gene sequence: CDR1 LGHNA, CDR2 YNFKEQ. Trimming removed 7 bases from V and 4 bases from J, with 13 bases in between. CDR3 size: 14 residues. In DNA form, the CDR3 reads TGTGCCAGCAATTCTCCACGGGGTAATGAAAAACTGTTTTTT. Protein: CASNSPRGNEKLFF.

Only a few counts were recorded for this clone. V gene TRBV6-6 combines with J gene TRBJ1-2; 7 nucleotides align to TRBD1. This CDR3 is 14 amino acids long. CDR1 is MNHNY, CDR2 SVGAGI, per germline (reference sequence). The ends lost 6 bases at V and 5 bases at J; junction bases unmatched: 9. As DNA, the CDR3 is TGTGCCAGCAGCTCAAGTCAACAGGGGTATGGCTACACCTTC. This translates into CASSSSQQGYGYTF.

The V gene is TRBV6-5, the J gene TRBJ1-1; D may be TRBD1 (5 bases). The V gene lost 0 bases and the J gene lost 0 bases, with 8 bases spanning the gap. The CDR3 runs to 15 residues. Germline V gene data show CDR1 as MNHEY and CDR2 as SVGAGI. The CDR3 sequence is CASSYSNRLNTEAFF. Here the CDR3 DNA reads TGTGCCAGCAGTTACTCGAACAGGCTGAACACTGAAGCTTTCTTT.